Sequencing of this T cell receptor (beta chain) was carried out in a study of T cells in localized non-small cell lung cancer. The repertoire was sequenced with immunoSEQ multiplex PCR; TCRdb's copy has only in-frame clones and lacks some. The sample holds more than 2,000 clones, 20% to 25% seen once. This clone has more than one count but fewer than ten. The antigen remains unidentified. CDR1 SGDLS and CDR2 YYNGEE come from the germline V gene. The CDR3 consists of 20 residues. V lost 0 bases, J lost 0 bases, and 8 bases stayed unmatched. Study results and limitations: Those with higher blood T cell density had longer overall survival. In uninvolved adjacent lung, T cell clonality reached its highest value, exceeding tumor.

The clonotype comes from a man aged 35 to 70 with stage II lung adenocarcinoma. The starting material was lung tumor tissue, obtained before any cancer treatment. This chain connects TRBV9 to TRBJ2-1; 14 bases are a match to TRBD2. The DNA of the CDR3 is TGTGCCAGCAGCGTAGAGGGACTAGCGGGAGTGGGGATCTCCTACAATGAGCAGTTCTTC. Its protein is CASSVEGLAGVGISYNEQFF.